The T cell receptor beta chain described here comes from a study of blood T cell repertoires in COVID-19. CDR3 length: 16 amino acids. Per the germline V gene, CDR1 is MNHEY and CDR2 is SVGAGI. V was cut by 2 bases and J by 5 bases, with 18 bases left in between. Sequenced by immunoSEQ multiplex PCR; TCRdb stores in-frame clones only, minus some. The sample holds under 300,000 clones, approximately 91% seen once. J is TRBJ1-2 and V is TRBV6-5; D perhaps matches TRBD1 (5 bases). This TCR derives from a woman in her 40s with acute COVID-19. Sequenced sample: PBMCs or T cells enriched from blood (not recorded which). The CDR3 coding sequence is TGTGCCAGCAGTTACGGCGCAGGGCGACCCAGATATGGCTACACCTTC. The encoded protein is CASSYGAGRPRYGYTF.